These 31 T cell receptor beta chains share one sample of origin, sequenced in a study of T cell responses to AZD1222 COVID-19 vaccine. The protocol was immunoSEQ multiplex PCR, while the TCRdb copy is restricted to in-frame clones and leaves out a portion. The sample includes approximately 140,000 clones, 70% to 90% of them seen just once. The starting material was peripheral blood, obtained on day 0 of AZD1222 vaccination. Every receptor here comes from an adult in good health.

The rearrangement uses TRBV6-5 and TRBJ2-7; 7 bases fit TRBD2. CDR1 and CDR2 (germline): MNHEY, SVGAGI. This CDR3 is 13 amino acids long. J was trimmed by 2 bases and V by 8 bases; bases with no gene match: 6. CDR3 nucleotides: TGTGCCAGCGGTCCTAGCGGACCCTACGAGCAGTACTTC. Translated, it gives CASGPSGPYEQYF.

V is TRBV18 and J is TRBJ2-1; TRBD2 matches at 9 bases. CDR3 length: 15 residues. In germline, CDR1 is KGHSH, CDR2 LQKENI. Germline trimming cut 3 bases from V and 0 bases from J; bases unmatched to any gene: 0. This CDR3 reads CASSPSGSSYNEQFF. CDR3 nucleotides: TGTGCCAGCTCACCTAGCGGGAGCTCCTACAATGAGCAGTTCTTC.

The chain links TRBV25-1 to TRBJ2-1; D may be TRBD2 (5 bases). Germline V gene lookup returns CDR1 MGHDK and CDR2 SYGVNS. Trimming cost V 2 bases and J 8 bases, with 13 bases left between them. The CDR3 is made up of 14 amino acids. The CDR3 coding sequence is TGTGCCAGCAGTGAAATCGGGGATGGGGATGAGCAGTTCTTC. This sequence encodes CASSEIGDGDEQFF.

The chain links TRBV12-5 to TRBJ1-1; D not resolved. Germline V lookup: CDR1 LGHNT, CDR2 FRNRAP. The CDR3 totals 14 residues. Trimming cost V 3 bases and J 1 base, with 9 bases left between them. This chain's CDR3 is CASGFRTTNTEAFF. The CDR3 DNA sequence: TGTGCTAGTGGTTTCCGGACCACGAACACTGAAGCTTTCTTT.

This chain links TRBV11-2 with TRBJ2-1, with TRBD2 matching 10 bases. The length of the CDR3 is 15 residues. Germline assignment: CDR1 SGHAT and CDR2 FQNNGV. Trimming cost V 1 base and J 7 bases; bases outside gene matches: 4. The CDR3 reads CASSLGAGGGNEQFF. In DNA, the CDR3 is TGTGCCAGCAGCTTAGGAGCGGGAGGGGGGAATGAGCAGTTCTTC. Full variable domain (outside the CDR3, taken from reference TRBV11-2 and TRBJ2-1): EAGVAQSPRYKIIEKRQSVAFWCNPISGHATLYWYQQILGQGPKLLIQFQNNGVVDDSQLPKDRFSAERLKGVDSTLKIQPAKLEDSAVYLCASSLGAGGGNEQFFGPGTRLTVL.

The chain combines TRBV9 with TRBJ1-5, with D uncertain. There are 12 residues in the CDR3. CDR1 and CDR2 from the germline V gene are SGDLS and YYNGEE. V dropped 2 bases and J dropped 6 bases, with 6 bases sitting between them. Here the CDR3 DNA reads TGTGCCAGCAGCGTTAAAGGTCAGCCCCAGCATTTT. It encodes CASSVKGQPQHF.

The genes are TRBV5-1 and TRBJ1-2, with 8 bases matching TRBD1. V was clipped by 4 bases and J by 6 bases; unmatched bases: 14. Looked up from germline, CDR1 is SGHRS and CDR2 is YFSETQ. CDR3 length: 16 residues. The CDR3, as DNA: TGCGCCAGCAGCCGAGATTTAGGACAGGGATTGAATGGCTACACCTTC. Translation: CASSRDLGQGLNGYTF.

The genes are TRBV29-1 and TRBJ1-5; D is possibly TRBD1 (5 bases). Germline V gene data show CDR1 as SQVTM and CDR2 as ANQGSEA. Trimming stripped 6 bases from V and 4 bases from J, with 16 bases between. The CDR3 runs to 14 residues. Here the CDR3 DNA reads TGCAGCGTAATACAGGATGAGAAAAATCAGCCCCAGCATTTT. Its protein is CSVIQDEKNQPQHF.

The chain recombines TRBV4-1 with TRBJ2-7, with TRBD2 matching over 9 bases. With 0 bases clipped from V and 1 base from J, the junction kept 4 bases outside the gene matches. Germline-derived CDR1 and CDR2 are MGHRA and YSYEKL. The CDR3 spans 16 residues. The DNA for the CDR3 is TGCGCCAGCAGCCAAGATCGGCTAGCGGGGTCCTACGAGCAGTACTTC. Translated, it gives CASSQDRLAGSYEQYF.

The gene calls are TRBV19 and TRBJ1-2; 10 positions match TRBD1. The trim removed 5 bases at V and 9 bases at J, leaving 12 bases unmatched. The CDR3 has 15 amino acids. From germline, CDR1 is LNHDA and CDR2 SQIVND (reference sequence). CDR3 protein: CASSLRQGAWESYTF. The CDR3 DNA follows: TGTGCCAGTAGTCTTCGACAGGGGGCATGGGAAAGCTACACCTTC.

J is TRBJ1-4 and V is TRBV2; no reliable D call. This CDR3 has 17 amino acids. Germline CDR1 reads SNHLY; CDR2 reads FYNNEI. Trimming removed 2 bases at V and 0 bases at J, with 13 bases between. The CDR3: CASSERSGFATNEKLFF. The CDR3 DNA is TGTGCCAGCAGTGAACGGAGCGGTTTTGCAACTAATGAAAAACTGTTTTTT. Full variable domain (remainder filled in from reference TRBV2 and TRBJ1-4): EPEVTQTPSHQVTQMGQEVILRCVPISNHLYFYWYRQILGQKVEFLVSFYNNEISEKSEIFDDQFSVERPDGSNFTLKIRSTKLEDSAMYFCASSERSGFATNEKLFFGSGTQLSVL.

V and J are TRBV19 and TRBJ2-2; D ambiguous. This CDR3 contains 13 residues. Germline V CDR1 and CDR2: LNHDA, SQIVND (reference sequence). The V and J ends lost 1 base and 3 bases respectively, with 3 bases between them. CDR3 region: CASSIGYTGELFF. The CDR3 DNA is TGTGCCAGTAGTATAGGGTACACCGGGGAGCTGTTTTTT. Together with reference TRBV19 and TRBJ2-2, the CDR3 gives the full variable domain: DGGITQSPKYLFRKEGQNVTLSCEQNLNHDAMYWYRQDPGQGLRLIYYSQIVNDFQKGDIAEGYSVSREKKESFPLTVTSAQKNPTAFYLCASSIGYTGELFFGEGSRLTVL.

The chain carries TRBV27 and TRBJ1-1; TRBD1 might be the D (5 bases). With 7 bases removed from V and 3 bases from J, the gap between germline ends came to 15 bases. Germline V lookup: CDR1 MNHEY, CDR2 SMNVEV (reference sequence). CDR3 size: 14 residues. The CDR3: CASTPAGPYTEAFF. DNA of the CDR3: TGTGCCAGCACTCCCGCAGGGCCGTACACTGAAGCTTTCTTT.

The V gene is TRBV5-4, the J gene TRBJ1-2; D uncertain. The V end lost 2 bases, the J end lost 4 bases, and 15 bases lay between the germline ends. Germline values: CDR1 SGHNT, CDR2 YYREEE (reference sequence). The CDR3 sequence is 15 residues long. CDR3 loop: CASSLAAGLRYGYTF. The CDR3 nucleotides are TGTGCCAGCAGCTTAGCCGCAGGCCTTCGCTATGGCTACACCTTC.

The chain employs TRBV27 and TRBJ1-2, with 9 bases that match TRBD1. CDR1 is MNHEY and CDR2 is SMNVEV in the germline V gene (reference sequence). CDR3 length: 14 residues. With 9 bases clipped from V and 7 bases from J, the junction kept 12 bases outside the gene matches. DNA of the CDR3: TGTGCCAGTGGTCCGGGACAGGGAAGAGGTGGCTACACCTTC. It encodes CASGPGQGRGGYTF.

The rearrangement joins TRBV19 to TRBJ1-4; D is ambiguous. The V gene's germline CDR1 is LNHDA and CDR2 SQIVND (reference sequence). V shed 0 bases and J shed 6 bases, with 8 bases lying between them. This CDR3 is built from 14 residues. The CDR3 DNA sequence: TGTGCCAGTAGTATAGATCCTACTGATGAAAAACTGTTTTTT. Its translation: CASSIDPTDEKLFF.

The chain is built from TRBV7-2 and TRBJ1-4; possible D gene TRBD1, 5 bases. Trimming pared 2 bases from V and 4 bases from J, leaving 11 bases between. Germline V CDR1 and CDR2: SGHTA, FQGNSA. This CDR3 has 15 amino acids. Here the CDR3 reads CASSLTGRINEKLFF. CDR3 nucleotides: TGTGCCAGCAGCTTAACAGGACGGATTAATGAAAAACTGTTTTTT.

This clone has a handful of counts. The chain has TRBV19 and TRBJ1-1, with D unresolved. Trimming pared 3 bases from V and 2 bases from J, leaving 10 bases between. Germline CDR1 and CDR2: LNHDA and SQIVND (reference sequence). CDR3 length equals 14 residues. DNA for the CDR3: TGTGCCAGTAGTATGTTACGGCCTAACACTGAAGCTTTCTTT. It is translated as CASSMLRPNTEAFF. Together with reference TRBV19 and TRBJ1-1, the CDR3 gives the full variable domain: DGGITQSPKYLFRKEGQNVTLSCEQNLNHDAMYWYRQDPGQGLRLIYYSQIVNDFQKGDIAEGYSVSREKKESFPLTVTSAQKNPTAFYLCASSMLRPNTEAFFGQGTRLTVV.

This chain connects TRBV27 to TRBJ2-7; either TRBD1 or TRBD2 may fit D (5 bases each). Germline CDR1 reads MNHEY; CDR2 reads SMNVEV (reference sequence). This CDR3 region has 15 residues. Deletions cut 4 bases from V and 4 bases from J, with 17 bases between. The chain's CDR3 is CASSSDTGPAYEQYF. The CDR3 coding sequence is TGTGCCAGCAGTTCGGATACGGGACCAGCTTACGAGCAGTACTTC.

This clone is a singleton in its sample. The CDR3 nucleotides read TGTGCCAGCAGCCTTGTGACAGGTTACTCACCCCTCCACTTT. It codes for CASSLVTGYSPLHF. V is TRBV3-1 (or the pseudogene TRBV3-2) and J is TRBJ1-6; tentative D call: TRBD1 (6 bases). Germline-derived CDR1 and CDR2 are LGHDT and YNNKEL (reference sequence). V gave up 4 bases and J gave up 10 bases, with 14 bases separating them. CDR3 length: 14 residues.

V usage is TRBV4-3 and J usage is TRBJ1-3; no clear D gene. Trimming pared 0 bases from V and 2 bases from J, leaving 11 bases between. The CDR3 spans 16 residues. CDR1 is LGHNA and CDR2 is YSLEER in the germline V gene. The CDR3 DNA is TGCGCCAGCAGCCAAGATGCGGCAGGTCCTGGAAACACCATATATTTT. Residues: CASSQDAAGPGNTIYF.

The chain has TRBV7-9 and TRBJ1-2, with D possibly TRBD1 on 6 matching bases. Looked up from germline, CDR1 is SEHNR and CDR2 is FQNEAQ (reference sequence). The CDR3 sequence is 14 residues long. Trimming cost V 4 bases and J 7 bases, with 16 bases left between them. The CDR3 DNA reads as TGTGCCAGCAGCTCACCAAACAGGGACGCTGGCTACACCTTC. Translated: CASSSPNRDAGYTF. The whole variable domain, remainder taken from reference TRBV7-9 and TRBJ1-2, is DTGVSQNPRHKITKRGQNVTFRCDPISEHNRLYWYRQTLGQGPEFLTYFQNEAQLEKSRLLSDRFSAERPKGSFSTLEIQRTEQGDSAMYLCASSSPNRDAGYTFGSGTRLTVV.

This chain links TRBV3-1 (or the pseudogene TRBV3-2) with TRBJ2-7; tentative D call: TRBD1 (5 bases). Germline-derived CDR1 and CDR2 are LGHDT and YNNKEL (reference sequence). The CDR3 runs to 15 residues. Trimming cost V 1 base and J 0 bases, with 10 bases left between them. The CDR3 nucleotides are TGTGCCAGCAGCCAAGTAGGGGCAAGCTCCTACGAGCAGTACTTC. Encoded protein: CASSQVGASSYEQYF.

In nucleotides, the CDR3 is TGTGCCAGCAGTTACTACGTGGGACCCTCCTACGAGCAGTACTTC. Protein product: CASSYYVGPSYEQYF. The chain uses TRBV6-5 and TRBJ2-7; D is tentatively TRBD1 or TRBD2 (5 bases each). Trimming cost V 1 base and J 0 bases, with 10 bases left between them. Germline assignment: CDR1 MNHEY and CDR2 SVGAGI. The CDR3 covers 15 residues.

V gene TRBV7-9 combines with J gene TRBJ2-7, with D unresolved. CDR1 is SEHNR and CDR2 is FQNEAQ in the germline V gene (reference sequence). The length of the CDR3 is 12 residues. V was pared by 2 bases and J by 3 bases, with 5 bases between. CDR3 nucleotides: TGTGCCAGCAGCTTAAAGAGCTACGAGCAGTACTTC. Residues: CASSLKSYEQYF.

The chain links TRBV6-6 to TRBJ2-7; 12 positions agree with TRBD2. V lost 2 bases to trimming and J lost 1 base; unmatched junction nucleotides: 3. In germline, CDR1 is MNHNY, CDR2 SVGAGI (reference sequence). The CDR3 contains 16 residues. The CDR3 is CASSYELAGGSYEQYF. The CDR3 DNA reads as TGTGCCAGCAGTTACGAACTAGCGGGAGGTTCCTACGAGCAGTACTTC.

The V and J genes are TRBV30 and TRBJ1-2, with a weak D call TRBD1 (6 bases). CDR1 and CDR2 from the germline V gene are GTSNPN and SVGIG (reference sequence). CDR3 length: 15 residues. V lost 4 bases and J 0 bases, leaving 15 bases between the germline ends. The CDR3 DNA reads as TGTGCCTGGATAATCTTCAGGGGTCCTAACTATGGCTACACCTTC. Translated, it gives CAWIIFRGPNYGYTF.

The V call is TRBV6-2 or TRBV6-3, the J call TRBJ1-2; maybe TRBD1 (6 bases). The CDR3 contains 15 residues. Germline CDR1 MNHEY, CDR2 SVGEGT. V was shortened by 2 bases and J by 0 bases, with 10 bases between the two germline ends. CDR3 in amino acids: CASSYPRGSNYGYTF. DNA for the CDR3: TGTGCCAGCAGTTACCCCAGGGGATCTAACTATGGCTACACCTTC.

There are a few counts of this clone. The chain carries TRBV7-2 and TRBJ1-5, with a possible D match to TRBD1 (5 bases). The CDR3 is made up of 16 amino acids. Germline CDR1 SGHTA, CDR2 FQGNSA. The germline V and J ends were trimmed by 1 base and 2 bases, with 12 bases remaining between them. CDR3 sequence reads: CASSLVWGAGNQPQHF. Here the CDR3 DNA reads TGTGCCAGCAGCTTAGTCTGGGGCGCCGGCAATCAGCCCCAGCATTTT.

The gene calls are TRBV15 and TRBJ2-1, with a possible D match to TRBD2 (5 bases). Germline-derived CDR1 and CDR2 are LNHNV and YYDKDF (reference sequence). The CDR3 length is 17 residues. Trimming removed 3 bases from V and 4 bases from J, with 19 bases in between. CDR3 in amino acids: CATSRGSSGPLYNEQFF. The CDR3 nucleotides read TGTGCCACCAGCAGGGGATCCAGCGGACCCTTATACAATGAGCAGTTCTTC.

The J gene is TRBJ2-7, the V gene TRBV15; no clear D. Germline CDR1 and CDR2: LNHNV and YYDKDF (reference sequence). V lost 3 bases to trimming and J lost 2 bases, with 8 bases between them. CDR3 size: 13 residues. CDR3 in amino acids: CATSSPPTYEQYF. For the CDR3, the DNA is TGTGCCACCAGCAGTCCGCCAACCTACGAGCAGTACTTC.